The 9 T cell receptor beta chains given below trace back to one sample, sequenced in a study of blood T cells in healthy people across ages. Next came a second PCR, run for about 6 to 11 cycles, which used a sample-barcoded 5' primer along with a J-beta primer mix. MiXCR, applied by TCRdb to the 5' RACE reads, yields one record per CDR3 protein. The table includes about 1,800,000 distinct CDR3 sequences, approximately 28% detected once. The sequencing sample was made of blood. The receptors originated from a woman in her twenties or thirties in good health.

This sequence joins TRBV7-3 and TRBJ1-1; 10 nucleotides line up with TRBD1. J was trimmed by 2 bases and V by 4 bases; bases with no gene match: 4. Germline CDR1 is SGHTA and CDR2 is FQGTGA. The CDR3 has 15 residues. CDR3 in DNA: TGTGCCAGCAGCTCGGGGACAGGGGCTAACACTGAAGCTTTCTTT. Residues: CASSSGTGANTEAFF.

Remarks on this clonotype: One end of the junction is discordant with germline, which a read error may explain. V and J are TRBV3-1 and TRBJ2-4, with 7 positions matching TRBD2. The germline gives CDR1 LGHDT, CDR2 YNNKEL (reference sequence). This CDR3 spans 14 amino acids. Written as DNA, the CDR3 is TGTGCCAGCGGCCAGCGGGGAGCCAAAAACATTCAGTACTTC. Protein: CASGQRGAKNIQYF.

The chain joins TRBV5-5 to TRBJ2-5; D uncertain. Trimming took 0 bases from V and 7 from J, leaving 16 bases between them. Germline CDR1 SGHKS, CDR2 YYEKEE (reference sequence). The CDR3 covers 15 residues. CDR3 sequence: CASSLVSVQDGTQYF. The CDR3 DNA reads as TGTGCCAGCAGCTTGGTCTCGGTCCAAGACGGGACCCAGTACTTC. The entire variable domain, with the rest obtained from reference TRBV5-5 and TRBJ2-5, is as follows: DAGVTQSPTHLIKTRGQQVTLRCSPISGHKSVSWYQQVLGQGPQFIFQYYEKEERGRGNFPDRFSARQFPNYSSELNVNALLLGDSALYLCASSLVSVQDGTQYFGPGTRLLVL.

As for this clonotype: At one of its ends the junction is not consistent with the germline gene, which may arise from a read error. This sequence joins TRBV10-3 and TRBJ1-4; the match to TRBD1 covers 7 bases. Germline CDR1 reads ENHRY; CDR2 reads SYGVKD. CDR3 length: 14 residues. The CDR3 is CAIRGGTENEELFF. In DNA, the CDR3 is TGCGCCATCAGGGGAGGGACAGAAAATGAAGAACTGTTTTTT.

As concerns this clonotype: A much bigger clone sits one base away, suggesting this may be a read error. The J gene is TRBJ2-7, the V gene TRBV9; TRBD2 matches 15 bases. With V trimmed by 4 bases and J by 7 bases, 12 bases remained unmatched. The CDR3 extends over 17 amino acids. Germline CDR1 and CDR2: SGDLS and YYNGEE. The CDR3 DNA reads TGTGCCAGCAGCCCCACAGAGGGACTAGCGGGGGGCAATGAGCAGTACTTC. Protein: CASSPTEGLAGGNEQYF.

Worth noting for this clonotype: The junction shows a germline mismatch at one end, possibly a read error. V gene TRBV7-2 combines with J gene TRBJ1-6; D perhaps matches TRBD1 (5 bases). Germline loops: CDR1 SGHTA, CDR2 FQGNSA. The CDR3 has 13 residues. This CDR3 reads CASSVAGYSPLHF. The CDR3 region has the DNA TGTGCCAGCAGCGTAGCAGGGTACTCACCCCTCCACTTT.

The rearrangement links TRBV3-1 to TRBJ1-4; perhaps TRBD1 as D (5 bases). The length of the CDR3 is 14 residues. Germline CDR1 LGHDT, CDR2 YNNKEL (reference sequence). Trimming pared 1 base from V and 8 bases from J, leaving 11 bases between. CDR3 in amino acids: CASSQGTMLEKLFF. CDR3 sequence (DNA): TGTGCCAGCAGCCAAGGGACAATGCTCGAAAAACTGTTTTTT. The whole variable domain, remainder taken from reference TRBV3-1 and TRBJ1-4, is DTAVSQTPKYLVTQMGNDKSIKCEQNLGHDTMYWYKQDSKKFLKIMFSYNNKELIINETVPNRFSPKSPDKAHLNLHINSLELGDSAVYFCASSQGTMLEKLFFGSGTQLSVL.

The sample holds a few counts of this clonotype. The V call is TRBV27, the J call TRBJ1-2, with TRBD1 matching 10 bases. In germline, CDR1 is MNHEY, CDR2 SMNVEV (reference sequence). V gave up 7 bases and J gave up 4 bases; unmatched junction bases: 9. CDR3 length equals 15 residues. This CDR3 reads CASTPQTGGLYGYTF. As DNA, the CDR3 is TGTGCCAGCACTCCCCAGACAGGGGGCCTCTATGGCTACACCTTC.

This clonotype was seen at least ten times. The rearrangement links TRBV5-4 to TRBJ2-6, with TRBD1 as a possible D gene (6 bases). CDR3 length: 17 amino acids. The V end was cut by 2 bases, the J end by 3 bases, with 15 bases between. Per germline, CDR1 SGHNT and CDR2 YYREEE (reference sequence). Here the CDR3 reads CASSLGVRGGGANVLTF. The CDR3, as DNA: TGTGCCAGCAGCTTAGGAGTCAGGGGTGGTGGGGCCAACGTCCTGACTTTC.